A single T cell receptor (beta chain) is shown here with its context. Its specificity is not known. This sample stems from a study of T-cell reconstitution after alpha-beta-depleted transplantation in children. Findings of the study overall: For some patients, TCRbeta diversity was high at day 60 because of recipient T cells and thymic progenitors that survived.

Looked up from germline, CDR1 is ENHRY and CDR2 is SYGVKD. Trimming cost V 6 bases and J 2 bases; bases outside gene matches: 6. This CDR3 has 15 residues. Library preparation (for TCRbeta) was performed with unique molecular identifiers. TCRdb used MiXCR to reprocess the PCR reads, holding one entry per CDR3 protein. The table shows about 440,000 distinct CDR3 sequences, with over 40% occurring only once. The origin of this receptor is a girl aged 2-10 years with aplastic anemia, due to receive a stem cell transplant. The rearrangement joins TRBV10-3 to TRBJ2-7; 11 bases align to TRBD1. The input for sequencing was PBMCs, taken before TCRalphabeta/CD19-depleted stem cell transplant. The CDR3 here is CAIREPGQGAYEQYF. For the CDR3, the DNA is TGTGCCATCAGAGAGCCGGGACAGGGGGCCTACGAGCAGTACTTC.